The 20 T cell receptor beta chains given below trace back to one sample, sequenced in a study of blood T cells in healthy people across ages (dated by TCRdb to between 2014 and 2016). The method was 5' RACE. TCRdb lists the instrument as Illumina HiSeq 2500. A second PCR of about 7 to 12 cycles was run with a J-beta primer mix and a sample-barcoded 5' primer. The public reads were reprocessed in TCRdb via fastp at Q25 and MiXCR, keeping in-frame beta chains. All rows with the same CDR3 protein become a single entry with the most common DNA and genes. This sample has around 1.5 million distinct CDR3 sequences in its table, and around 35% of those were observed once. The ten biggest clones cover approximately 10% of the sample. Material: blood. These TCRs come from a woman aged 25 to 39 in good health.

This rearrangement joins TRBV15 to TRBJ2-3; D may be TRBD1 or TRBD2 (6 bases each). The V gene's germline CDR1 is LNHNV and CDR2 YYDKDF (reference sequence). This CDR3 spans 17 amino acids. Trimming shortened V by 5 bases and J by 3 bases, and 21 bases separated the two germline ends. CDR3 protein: CATSPGEDSWGTDTQYF. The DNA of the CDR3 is TGTGCCACCAGCCCAGGGGAGGACTCCTGGGGGACAGATACGCAGTATTTT. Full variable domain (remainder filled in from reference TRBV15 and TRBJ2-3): DAMVIQNPRYQVTQFGKPVTLSCSQTLNHNVMYWYQQKSSQAPKLLFHYYDKDFNNEADTPDNFQSRRPNTSFCFLDIRSPGLGDTAMYLCATSPGEDSWGTDTQYFGPGTRLTVL.

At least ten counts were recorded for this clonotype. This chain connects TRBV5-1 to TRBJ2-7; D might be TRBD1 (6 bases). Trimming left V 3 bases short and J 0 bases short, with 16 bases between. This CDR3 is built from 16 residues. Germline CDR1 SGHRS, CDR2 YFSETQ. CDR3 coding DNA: TGCGCCAGCAGCTACCTCCCAACAGGGAGCTCCTACGAGCAGTACTTC. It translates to CASSYLPTGSSYEQYF.

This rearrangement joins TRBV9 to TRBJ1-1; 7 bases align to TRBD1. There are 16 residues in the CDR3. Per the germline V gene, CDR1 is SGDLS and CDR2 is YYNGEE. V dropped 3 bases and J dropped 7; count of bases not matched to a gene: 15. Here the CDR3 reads CASSETGIRAGNEAFF. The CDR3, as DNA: TGTGCCAGCAGCGAGACAGGGATCCGAGCAGGTAATGAAGCTTTCTTT.

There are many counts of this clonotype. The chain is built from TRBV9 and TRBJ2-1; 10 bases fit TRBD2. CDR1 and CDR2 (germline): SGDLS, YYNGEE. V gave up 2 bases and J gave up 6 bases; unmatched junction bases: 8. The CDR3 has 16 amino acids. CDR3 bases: TGTGCCAGCAGCGTTGTGACTAGCGGGCCCGTCAATGAGCAGTTCTTC. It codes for CASSVVTSGPVNEQFF. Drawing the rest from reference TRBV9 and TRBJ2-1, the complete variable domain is DSGVTQTPKHLITATGQRVTLRCSPRSGDLSVYWYQQSLDQGLQFLIQYYNGEERAKGNILERFSAQQFPDLHSELNLSSLELGDSALYFCASSVVTSGPVNEQFFGPGTRLTVL.

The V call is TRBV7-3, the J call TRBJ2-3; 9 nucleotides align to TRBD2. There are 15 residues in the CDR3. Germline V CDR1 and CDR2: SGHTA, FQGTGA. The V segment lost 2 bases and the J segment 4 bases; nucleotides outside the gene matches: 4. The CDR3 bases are TGTGCCAGCAGCTTACTAGCGGGGCTCCCAGATACGCAGTATTTT. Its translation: CASSLLAGLPDTQYF.

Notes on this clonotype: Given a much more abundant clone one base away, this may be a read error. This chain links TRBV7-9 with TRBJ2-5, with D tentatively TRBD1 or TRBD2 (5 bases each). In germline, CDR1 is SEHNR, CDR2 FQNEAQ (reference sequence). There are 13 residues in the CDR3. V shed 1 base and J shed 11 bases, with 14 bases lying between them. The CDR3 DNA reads TGTGCCAGCAGCTTAGAGCCGGGGACCAAGCAGTACTTC. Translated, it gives CASSLEPGTKQYF.

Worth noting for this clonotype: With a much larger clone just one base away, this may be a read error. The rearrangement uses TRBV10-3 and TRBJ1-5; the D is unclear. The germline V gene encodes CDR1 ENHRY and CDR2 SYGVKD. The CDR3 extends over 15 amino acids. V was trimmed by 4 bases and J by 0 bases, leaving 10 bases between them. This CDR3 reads CAISVDGCSNQPQHF. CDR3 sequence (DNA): TGTGCCATCAGTGTGGACGGGTGTAGCAATCAGCCCCAGCATTTT.

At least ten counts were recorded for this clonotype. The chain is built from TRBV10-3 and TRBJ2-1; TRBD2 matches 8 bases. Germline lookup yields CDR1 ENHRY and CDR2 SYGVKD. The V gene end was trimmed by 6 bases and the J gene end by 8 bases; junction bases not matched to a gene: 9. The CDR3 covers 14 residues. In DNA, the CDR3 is TGTGCCATCAGAGCGGGACTAGATCCCGATGAGCAGTTCTTC. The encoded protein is CAIRAGLDPDEQFF.

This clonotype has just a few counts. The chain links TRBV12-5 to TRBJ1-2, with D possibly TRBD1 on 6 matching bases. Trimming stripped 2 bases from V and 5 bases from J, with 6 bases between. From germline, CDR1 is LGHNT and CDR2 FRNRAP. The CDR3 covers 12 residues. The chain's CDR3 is CASGLQGYGYTF. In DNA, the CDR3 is TGTGCTAGTGGTTTGCAGGGGTATGGCTACACCTTC.

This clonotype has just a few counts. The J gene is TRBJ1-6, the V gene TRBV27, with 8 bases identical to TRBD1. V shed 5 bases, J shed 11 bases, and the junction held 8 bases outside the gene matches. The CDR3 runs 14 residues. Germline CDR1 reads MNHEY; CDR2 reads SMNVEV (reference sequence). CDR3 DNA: TGTGCCAGCAGTATCTCAGGGGGCAGGCCACCCCTCCACTTT. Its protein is CASSISGGRPPLHF.

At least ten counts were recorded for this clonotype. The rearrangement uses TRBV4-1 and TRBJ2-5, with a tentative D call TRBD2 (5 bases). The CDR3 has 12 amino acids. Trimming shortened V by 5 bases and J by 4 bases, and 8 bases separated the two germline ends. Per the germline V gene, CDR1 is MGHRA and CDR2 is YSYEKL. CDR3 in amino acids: CASSDRGETQYF. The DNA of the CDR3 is TGCGCCAGCAGCGACCGGGGAGAGACCCAGTACTTC.

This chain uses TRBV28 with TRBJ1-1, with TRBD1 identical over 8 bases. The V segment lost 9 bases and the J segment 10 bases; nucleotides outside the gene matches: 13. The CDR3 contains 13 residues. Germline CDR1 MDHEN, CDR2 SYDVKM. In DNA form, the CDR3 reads TGTGCCAGTGGTACAGGGGGGATTTTGGCAGCTTTCTTT. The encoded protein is CASGTGGILAAFF.

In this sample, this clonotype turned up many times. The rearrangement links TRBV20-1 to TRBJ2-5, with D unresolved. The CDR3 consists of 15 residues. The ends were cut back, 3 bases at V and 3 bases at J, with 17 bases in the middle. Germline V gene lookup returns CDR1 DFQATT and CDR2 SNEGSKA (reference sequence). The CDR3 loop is CSASETETSKETQYF. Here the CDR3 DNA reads TGCAGTGCTAGCGAAACGGAGACTTCCAAAGAGACCCAGTACTTC.

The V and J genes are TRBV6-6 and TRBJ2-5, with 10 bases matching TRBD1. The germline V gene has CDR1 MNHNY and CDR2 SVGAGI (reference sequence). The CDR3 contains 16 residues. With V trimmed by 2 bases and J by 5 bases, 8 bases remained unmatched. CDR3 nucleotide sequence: TGTGCCAGCAGTTACCCTCCGGGACAGGGGATGGAGACCCAGTACTTC. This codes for CASSYPPGQGMETQYF.

The CDR3 protein is CASSVGGPTTLGTQYF. The CDR3 DNA reads TGTGCCAGCAGCGTAGGAGGACCGACGACTTTGGGGACCCAGTACTTC. V is TRBV9 and J is TRBJ2-5; D remains ambiguous. CDR3 length: 16 amino acids. Germline values: CDR1 SGDLS, CDR2 YYNGEE. The V end lost 0 bases, the J end lost 7 bases, and 19 bases lay between the germline ends.

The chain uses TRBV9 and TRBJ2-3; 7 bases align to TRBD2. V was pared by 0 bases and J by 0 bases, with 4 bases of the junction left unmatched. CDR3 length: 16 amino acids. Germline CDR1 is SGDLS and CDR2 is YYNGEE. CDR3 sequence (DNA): TGTGCCAGCAGCGTAGCTATCGGGGGGAGCACAGATACGCAGTATTTT. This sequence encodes CASSVAIGGSTDTQYF.

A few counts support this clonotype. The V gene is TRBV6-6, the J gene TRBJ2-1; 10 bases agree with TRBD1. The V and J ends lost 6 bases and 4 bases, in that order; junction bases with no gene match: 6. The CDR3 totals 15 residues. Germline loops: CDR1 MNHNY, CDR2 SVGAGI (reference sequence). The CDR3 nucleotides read TGTGCCAGCAGCCTGGGACAGGGGCAATACAATGAGCAGTTCTTC. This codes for CASSLGQGQYNEQFF.

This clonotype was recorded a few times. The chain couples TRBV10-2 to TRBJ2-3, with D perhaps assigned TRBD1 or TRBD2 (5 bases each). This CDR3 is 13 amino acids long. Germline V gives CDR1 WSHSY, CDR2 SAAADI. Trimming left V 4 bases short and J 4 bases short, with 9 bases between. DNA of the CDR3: TGCGCCAGCAGTGGGGGGTCCGCAGATACGCAGTATTTT. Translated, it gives CASSGGSADTQYF.

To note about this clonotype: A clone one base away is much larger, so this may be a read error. In DNA, the CDR3 is TGCAGTGCTAGAGATGTCGGCGGGAGGGCAGATACGCAGTATTTT. It yields the protein CSARDVGGRADTQYF. The rearrangement uses TRBV20-1 and TRBJ2-3; TRBD2 matches 9 bases. This CDR3 is built from 15 residues. Germline loops: CDR1 DFQATT, CDR2 SNEGSKA (reference sequence). The V gene end was trimmed by 0 bases and the J gene end by 4 bases; junction bases not matched to a gene: 5.

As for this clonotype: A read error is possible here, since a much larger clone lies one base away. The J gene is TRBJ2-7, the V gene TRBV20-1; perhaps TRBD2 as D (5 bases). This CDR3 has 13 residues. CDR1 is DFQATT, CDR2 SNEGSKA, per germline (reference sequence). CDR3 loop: CSAPADYPYGQYF. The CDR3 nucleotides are TGCAGTGCCCCGGCCGACTATCCCTACGGGCAGTACTTC.